The rows below give T cell receptor beta chains drawn from one sample of a study of blood T cell repertoires in COVID-19. The assay was immunoSEQ multiplex PCR, and TCRdb's table has in-frame clones only and misses some. The profile covers more than 200,000 clones, with about 85% appearing a single time and 10% to 13% taken by the ten largest. The material sequenced was peripheral blood. The receptors shown here come from a woman aged 45-65 years with COVID-19, enrolled during active disease. Both conserved end residues are part of each CDR3. D genes are given only for firm matches. Clone size is stated in some rows and not others, as once, few, many or a class when expanded.

TRBD1,TRBV5-8,14,.,TRBJ2-2,TGTGCCAGCCGCCGGTCAGGGGGTACCGGGGAGCTGTTTTTT,CASRRSGGTGELFF
.,TRBV19,14,.,TRBJ2-6,TGTGCCAGTAGTCTCGGGGGAGGGGCCAACGTCCTGACTTTC,CASSLGGGANVLTF
.,TRBV5-4,16,.,TRBJ2-2,TGTGCCAGCACGCGGTCCGGGGACATTAACACCGGGGAGCTGTTTTTT,CASTRSGDINTGELFF
TRBD1,TRBV6-2/TRBV6-3,15,.,TRBJ1-2,TGTGCCAGCAGCTCCGGGACAGGGAATAGCTATGGCTACACCTTC,CASSSGTGNSYGYTF
.,TRBV12-5,15,.,TRBJ1-5,TGTGCTAGTGGTTTGGGTTCAGGGTTTAATCAGCCCCAGCATTTT,CASGLGSGFNQPQHF
TRBD1,TRBV15,15,.,TRBJ2-5,TGTGCCACCAGCAGAGGAGGACAGGGCCAAGAGACCCAGTACTTC,CATSRGGQGQETQYF
TRBD1,TRBV4-1,17,.,TRBJ2-3,TGCGCCAGCAGCCAAATATTGACAGGGTTGGGCACAGATACGCAGTATTTT,CASSQILTGLGTDTQYF
.,TRBV9,13,.,TRBJ1-4,TGTGCCAGCAGCGTATTACCCCGGGGGGAACTGTTTTTT,CASSVLPRGELFF
TRBD1,TRBV11-2,20,.,TRBJ2-7,TGTGCCAGCAGCTCAGAAATAAAACACACAGGGGGAACCAACTCCTACGAGCAGTACTTC,CASSSEIKHTGGTNSYEQYF
.,TRBV7-2,13,.,TRBJ1-6,TGTGCCAGCGGGGGCGCCTTAAATTCACCCCTCCACTTT,CASGGALNSPLHF
TRBD1,TRBV7-2,17,.,TRBJ2-2,TGTGCCAGCAGCCCATCCCTAACAGGGGGCGCGGTCGGGGAGCTGTTTTTT,CASSPSLTGGAVGELFF
.,TRBV11-1,16,few,TRBJ1-1,TGTGCCAGCAGCCTAGTTGGAGGGGATCTGAACACTGAAGCTTTCTTT,CASSLVGGDLNTEAFF
.,TRBV6-1,11,.,TRBJ1-5,TGTGCCAGCAGTGAAGGGACAGTTAAGCATTTT,CASSEGTVKHF
TRBD2,TRBV10-3,15,.,TRBJ2-1,TGTGCCATCAGTGAGACGACTAGCGGGGCGAATGAGCAGTTCTTC,CAISETTSGANEQFF
.,TRBV27,15,.,TRBJ1-6,TGTGCCAGCAGTTTTGAAGGGGATCGAGCTTCACCCCTCCACTTT,CASSFEGDRASPLHF
TRBD1,TRBV6-5,13,.,TRBJ1-2,TGTGCCTGCTCTTGGACAGGGAACTATGGCTACACCTTC,CACSWTGNYGYTF
TRBD2,TRBV3-1/TRBV3-2,18,few,TRBJ2-1,TGTGCCAGCAGCCACCCAACTCCCGGGACTAGCGGGGCTAATACCCAATTCTTC,CASSHPTPGTSGANTQFF
TRBD1,TRBV6-5,13,.,TRBJ1-1,TGTGCCAGCAGTTACTCGCAGGGGGTGAGAGCTTTCTTT,CASSYSQGVRAFF
.,TRBV6-2/TRBV6-3,15,.,TRBJ2-7,TGTGCCAGCAGTTACTCCTCCCGGGGGTACGGAGAGCAGTACTTC,CASSYSSRGYGEQYF
.,TRBV2,14,.,TRBJ1-6,TGTGCCAGCTCCAACAGGGTTCAGGATTCACCCCTCCACTTT,CASSNRVQDSPLHF
.,TRBV4-3,16,.,TRBJ2-1,TGCGCCAGCAGCCAAGATCTCCGGTTCTCCTACAATGAGCAGTTCTTC,CASSQDLRFSYNEQFF
.,TRBV27,16,.,TRBJ2-3,TGTGCCAGCAGTTTTTCCCGGTTGGAGTTCACAGATACGCAGTATTTT,CASSFSRLEFTDTQYF
TRBD1,TRBV2,13,.,TRBJ1-5,TGTGCCTGTCAAGACAGGGGGTATCAGCCCCAGCATTTT,CACQDRGYQPQHF
.,TRBV4-3,12,.,TRBJ1-2,TGCGCCAGCAGCCAAGATGATAGCGGCTACACCTTC,CASSQDDSGYTF
TRBD1,TRBV11-2,12,few,TRBJ1-6,TGTGCCAGCAGCGACAGGGGGAGGACCCTCCACTTT,CASSDRGRTLHF
TRBD2,TRBV9,18,.,TRBJ2-3,TGTGCCAGCAGCGCTAGCGGGGGACCCTCGGGCGGCACAGATACGCAGTATTTT,CASSASGGPSGGTDTQYF
.,TRBV12-3/TRBV12-4,13,.,TRBJ1-6,TGTGCCAGCAGTCTAGAGCGAGGGTCACCCCTCCACTTT,CASSLERGSPLHF
TRBD1,TRBV2,13,.,TRBJ2-7,TGTGCCAGCAGGACAGGGGGCGCGTACGAGCAGTACTTC,CASRTGGAYEQYF
TRBD1,TRBV19,13,.,TRBJ1-6,TGTGCCACCGGACAGGGGGCAACTTCACCCCTCCACTTT,CATGQGATSPLHF
.,TRBV2,12,.,TRBJ2-1,TGTGCCAGCGGGCAGGTCTACAATGAGCAGTTCTTC,CASGQVYNEQFF
TRBD2,TRBV6-1,17,once,TRBJ2-3,TGTGCCAGCAGTGAAGCTCTTAGCGGGGGGGCCAAAGATACGCAGTATTTT,CASSEALSGGAKDTQYF
.,TRBV9,15,.,TRBJ1-4,TGTGCCAGCAGCGCCACGGGAGGAACTAATGAAAAACTGTTTTTT,CASSATGGTNEKLFF
.,TRBV27,13,.,TRBJ1-6,TGTGCCAGCAGTTTAAAGGGGAATTCACCCCTCCACTTT,CASSLKGNSPLHF
.,TRBV22-1,17,.,TRBJ2-4,TGTCCTGGGAGCGCACCCCACCCGAGGGATCCCAAAAACATTCAGTACTTC,CPGSAPHPRDPKNIQYF
TRBD2,TRBV7-9,16,.,TRBJ2-3,TGTGCCAGCAGCCCCGGACTAGCGGGCAGCACAGATACGCAGTATTTT,CASSPGLAGSTDTQYF
TRBD1,TRBV5-1,14,few,TRBJ1-6,TGCGCCAGCAGCTCGACAGGGATTGGGACACCCCTCCACTTT,CASSSTGIGTPLHF
.,TRBV3-1/TRBV3-2,14,.,TRBJ1-2,TGTGCCAGCAGCTCCAGGATCATAACAGGTGGCTACACCTTC,CASSSRIITGGYTF
TRBD2,TRBV19,16,.,TRBJ2-3,TGTGCCAGTAGTACCCTAGCGGGGGGGGCCACAGATACGCAGTATTTT,CASSTLAGGATDTQYF
.,TRBV10-1,14,.,TRBJ2-2,TGCGCCAGCAGTTTCGGGAACGGGAACGGGGAGCTGTTTTTT,CASSFGNGNGELFF
.,TRBV19,11,.,TRBJ1-5,TGTGCCAGTAGTACGCAGGGGTCACAGCATTTT,CASSTQGSQHF
.,TRBV9,15,.,TRBJ1-3,TGTGCCAGCAGCGAACAGGGCCTCTCTGGAAACACCATATATTTT,CASSEQGLSGNTIYF
.,TRBV6-1,11,.,TRBJ1-2,TGTGCCAGCAGTGAGGAGCATGGCTACACCTTC,CASSEEHGYTF
TRBD2,TRBV7-2,17,.,TRBJ2-4,TGTGCCAGCAGCTTCCAATCTAGCGGTCCAGCCAAAAACATTCAGTACTTC,CASSFQSSGPAKNIQYF
.,TRBV18,16,.,TRBJ2-6,TGTGCCAGCTCCGCAATGGGGGGATCTGGGGCCAACGTCCTGACTTTC,CASSAMGGSGANVLTF
.,TRBV25-1,15,.,TRBJ1-4,TGTGCCAGCAGTGTACAGGGTCCGACTAATGAAAAACTGTTTTTT,CASSVQGPTNEKLFF
.,TRBV5-1,15,.,TRBJ1-6,TGCGCCAGCAGCTTGGAAGGCAGGTATAATTCACCCCTCCACTTT,CASSLEGRYNSPLHF
TRBD1,TRBV14,12,.,TRBJ2-7,TGTGCCAGCGCTGGGACAGCCTACGAGCAGTACTTC,CASAGTAYEQYF
.,TRBV6-5,14,.,TRBJ2-7,TGTGCCAGCAGAACCGGGACACACGTCGGAGGGCAGTACTTC,CASRTGTHVGGQYF
.,TRBV7-9,15,.,TRBJ1-3,TGTGCCAGCAGCTTAACAGGGATCTCTGGAAACACCATATATTTT,CASSLTGISGNTIYF
TRBD1,TRBV5-1,15,.,TRBJ2-2,TGCGCCAGCAGCCTCGGACAGGGGGCCACCGGGGAGCTGTTTTTT,CASSLGQGATGELFF
.,TRBV19,16,.,TRBJ1-1,TGTGCCAGTTTCCCCCCGATAGGGACATTGAACACTGAAGCTTTCTTT,CASFPPIGTLNTEAFF
TRBD1,TRBV3-1/TRBV3-2,14,.,TRBJ2-4,TGTGCCAGCAGCCGACAGGGTCTAAGCGGCATTCAGTACTTC,CASSRQGLSGIQYF
.,TRBV21-1,15,.,TRBJ1-5,TGTGCCAGCAGCGCGGAAATCTATAGCAATCAGCCCCAGCATTTT,CASSAEIYSNQPQHF
.,TRBV19,13,.,TRBJ2-3,TGTGCCAGTAGTATCTCAGCCGGGGGTACGCAGTATTTT,CASSISAGGTQYF
.,TRBV12-2,16,.,TRBJ2-2,TGTGCAAGTCGCTCCCCTCTGACACTGTTCACCGGGGAGCTGTTTTTT,CASRSPLTLFTGELFF
TRBD2,TRBV19,16,.,TRBJ2-1,TGTGCCAGTAGTACCATCTTAGCGGGGGGTTACAATGAGCAGTTCTTC,CASSTILAGGYNEQFF
.,TRBV12-3/TRBV12-4,13,.,TRBJ1-2,TGTGCCAGCAGTTTCGGGGGGGACTATGGCTACACCTTC,CASSFGGDYGYTF
.,TRBV3-1/TRBV3-2,14,few,TRBJ1-2,TGTGCCAGCAGCCAAGTGAAGGACTCGGACGGCTACACCTTC,CASSQVKDSDGYTF
.,TRBV6-5,14,.,TRBJ2-7,TGTGCCAGCAACGAATTCAGGGGCCCCTACGAGCAGTACTTC,CASNEFRGPYEQYF